Each of the 4 T cell receptor beta chains below was sequenced from the same sample in a study of T cell responses to AZD1222 COVID-19 vaccine. Using immunoSEQ multiplex PCR, the repertoire was profiled, and TCRdb retains in-frame clones only, with some absent. The sample yields about 260,000 clones, more than 85% seen once. The sample was peripheral blood, taken on day 0 of AZD1222 vaccination. The origin of the receptors is an adult in good health.

The chain combines TRBV19 with TRBJ1-1; D unresolved. Germline V gene lookup returns CDR1 LNHDA and CDR2 SQIVND (reference sequence). This CDR3 is 14 amino acids long. Trimming removed 4 bases at V and 5 bases at J, with 14 bases between. The CDR3 loop is CASSTLLRNTEAFF. CDR3 bases: TGTGCCAGTAGTACCCTCCTGCGCAATACTGAAGCTTTCTTT.

This chain joins TRBV2 and TRBJ1-4; no clear D gene. Germline-derived CDR1 and CDR2 are SNHLY and FYNNEI. V was trimmed by 7 bases and J by 0 bases, leaving 21 bases between them. The CDR3 has 18 amino acids. CDR3 in DNA: TGTGCCAGCAATCAACTCTCGGAGGAAAGTGCAACTAATGAAAAACTGTTTTTT. It yields the protein CASNQLSEESATNEKLFF.

The chain couples TRBV4-2 to TRBJ2-3; D possibly matches TRBD1 or TRBD2 (6 bases each). The CDR3 consists of 16 residues. The ends were cut back, 0 bases at V and 3 bases at J, with 13 bases in the middle. The germline V gene encodes CDR1 LGHNA and CDR2 YNFKEQ. The CDR3: CASSQDPRGETDTQYF. CDR3 DNA sequence: TGTGCCAGCAGCCAAGATCCAAGGGGGGAGACAGATACGCAGTATTTT.

The chain employs TRBV28 and TRBJ2-1, with unresolved D. V was cut by 2 bases and J by 4 bases, with 15 bases left in between. There are 16 residues in the CDR3. CDR1 and CDR2 from the germline V gene are MDHEN and SYDVKM. The CDR3 loop reads CASSLHSAAAYNEQFF. CDR3 DNA: TGTGCCAGCAGTTTACATTCGGCGGCCGCTTACAATGAGCAGTTCTTC.